A single T cell receptor (beta chain) is shown here with its context. As yet, its antigen is unknown. The sample comes from a study of immune evolution from preneoplasia to lung adenocarcinoma. Trimming took off 1 base at V and 0 bases at J, with 4 bases between the two ends. CDR3 size: 15 residues. Germline values: CDR1 SGHVS, CDR2 FQNEAQ. Resections took place in Japan or China from the mid-2010s to the late 2010s. The study, taken as a whole, reports: Normal lung had the highest top T cell clone frequencies.

TCRdb's copy holds only in-frame clones and misses some; the assay was immunoSEQ multiplex PCR. The sample includes some 4,900 clones, just under 80% of them seen just once. This chain connects TRBV7-8 to TRBJ2-6; no reliable D call. Sample: FFPE normal lung tissue adjacent to the tumor. The TCR sequence derives from a person aged 50 to 70 with lung adenocarcinoma. CDR3 coding DNA: TGTGCCAGCAGCTTAGGTTTCTCTGGGGCCAACGTCCTGACTTTC. It specifies CASSLGFSGANVLTF. The full variable domain, rest sourced from reference TRBV7-8 and TRBJ2-6, is GAGVSQSPRYKVAKRGQDVALRCDPISGHVSLFWYQQALGQGPEFLTYFQNEAQLDKSGLPSDRFFAERPEGSVSTLKIQRTQQEDSAVYLCASSLGFSGANVLTFGAGSRLTVL.